This T cell receptor beta chain was profiled in a study of T cell changes during pregnancy in multiple sclerosis. After removal of 4 bases from V and 3 bases from J, the junction contained 7 bases not matched to a gene. CDR3 size: 15 residues. From germline, CDR1 is SGDLS and CDR2 YYNGEE. Generated by immunoSEQ multiplex PCR, the TCRdb table keeps only in-frame clones and is missing some. This sample has around 35,000 clones, with 90% found just once. The rearrangement uses TRBV9 and TRBJ2-3; 8 bases map to TRBD2. The material sequenced was CD8+ T cells from peripheral blood mononuclear cells, taken after pregnancy. This TCR derives from a female donor with multiple sclerosis, enrolled in a pregnancy study. The DNA of the CDR3 is TGTGCCAGCAGCACCGGGGGGGCCCGAACAGATACGCAGTATTTT. It encodes CASSTGGARTDTQYF.